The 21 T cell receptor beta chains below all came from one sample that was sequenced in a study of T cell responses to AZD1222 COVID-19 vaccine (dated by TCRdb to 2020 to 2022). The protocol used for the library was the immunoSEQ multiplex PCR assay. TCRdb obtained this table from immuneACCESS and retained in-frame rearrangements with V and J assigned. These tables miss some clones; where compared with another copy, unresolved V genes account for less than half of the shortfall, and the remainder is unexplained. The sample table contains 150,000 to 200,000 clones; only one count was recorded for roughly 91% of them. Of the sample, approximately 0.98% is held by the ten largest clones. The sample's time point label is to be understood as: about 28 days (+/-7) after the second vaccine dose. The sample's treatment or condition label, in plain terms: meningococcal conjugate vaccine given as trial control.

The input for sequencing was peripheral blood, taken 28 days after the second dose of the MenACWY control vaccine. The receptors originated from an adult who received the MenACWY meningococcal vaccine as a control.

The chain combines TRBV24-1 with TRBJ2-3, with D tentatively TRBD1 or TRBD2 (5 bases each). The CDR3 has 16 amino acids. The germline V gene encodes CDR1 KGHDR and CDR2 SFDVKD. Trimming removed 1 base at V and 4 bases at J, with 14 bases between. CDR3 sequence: CATSDFQRGVPDTQYF. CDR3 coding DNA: TGTGCCACCAGTGATTTTCAAAGGGGAGTCCCAGATACGCAGTATTTT.

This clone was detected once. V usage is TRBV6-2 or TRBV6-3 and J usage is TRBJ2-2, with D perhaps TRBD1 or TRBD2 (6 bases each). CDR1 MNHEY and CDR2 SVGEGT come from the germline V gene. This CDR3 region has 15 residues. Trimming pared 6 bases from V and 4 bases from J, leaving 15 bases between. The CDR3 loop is CASSMRGAPTGELFF. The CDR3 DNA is TGTGCCAGCAGCATGAGGGGGGCGCCCACCGGGGAGCTGTTTTTT.

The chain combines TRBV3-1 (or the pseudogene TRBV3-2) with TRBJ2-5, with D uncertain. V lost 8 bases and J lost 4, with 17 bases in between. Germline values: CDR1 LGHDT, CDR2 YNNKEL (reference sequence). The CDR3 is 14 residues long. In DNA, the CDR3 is TGTGCCAGCGCCCGGGCGGATGAACTAGAGACCCAGTACTTC. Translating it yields CASARADELETQYF.

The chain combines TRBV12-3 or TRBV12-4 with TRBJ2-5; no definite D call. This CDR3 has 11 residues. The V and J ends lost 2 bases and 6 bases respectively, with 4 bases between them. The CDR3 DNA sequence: TGTGCCAGCAGTTTAACCCAGACCCAGTACTTC. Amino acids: CASSLTQTQYF.

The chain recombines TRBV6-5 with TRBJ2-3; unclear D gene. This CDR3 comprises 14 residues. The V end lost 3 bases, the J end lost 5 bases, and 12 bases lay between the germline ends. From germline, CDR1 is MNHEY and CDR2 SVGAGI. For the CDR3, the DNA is TGTGCCAGCAGTTATGGTGGTAAGGTAGATACGCAGTATTTT. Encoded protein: CASSYGGKVDTQYF.

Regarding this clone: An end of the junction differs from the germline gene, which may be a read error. DNA of the CDR3: TGTGCCAGCAGTGAATCAAGGACCTCGGGACAGGCGGTATTT. Translating gives CASSESRTSGQAVF. V and J are TRBV2 and TRBJ1-6, with 8 bases fitting TRBD1. Germline V gene sequence: CDR1 SNHLY, CDR2 FYNNEI. The CDR3 consists of 14 residues.

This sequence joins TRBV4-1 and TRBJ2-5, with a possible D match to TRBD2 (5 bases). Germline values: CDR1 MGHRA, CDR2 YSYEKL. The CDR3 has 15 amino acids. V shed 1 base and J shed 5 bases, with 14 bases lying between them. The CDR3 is CASSQAGIRGETQYF. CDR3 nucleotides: TGCGCCAGCAGCCAAGCCGGGATCCGAGGGGAGACCCAGTACTTC.

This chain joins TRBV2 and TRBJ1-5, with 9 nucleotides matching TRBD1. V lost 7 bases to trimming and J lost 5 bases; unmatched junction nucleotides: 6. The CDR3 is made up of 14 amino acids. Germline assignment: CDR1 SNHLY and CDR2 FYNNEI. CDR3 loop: CASNRDRDYQPQHF. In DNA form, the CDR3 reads TGTGCCAGCAACCGGGACAGGGATTATCAGCCCCAGCATTTT.

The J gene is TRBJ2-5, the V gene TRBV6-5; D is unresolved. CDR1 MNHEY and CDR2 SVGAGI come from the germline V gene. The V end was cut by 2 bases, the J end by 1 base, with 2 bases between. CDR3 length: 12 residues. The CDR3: CASSYPQETQYF. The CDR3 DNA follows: TGTGCCAGCAGTTACCCCCAAGAGACCCAGTACTTC.

The chain's CDR3 is CASSSPGGWRGTEAFF. Written as DNA, the CDR3 is TGCGCCAGCAGCTCCCCCGGGGGCTGGAGGGGGACTGAAGCTTTCTTT. This chain uses TRBV5-1 with TRBJ1-1; a weak D match, TRBD1 (6 bases). The CDR3 has 16 amino acids. The germline gives CDR1 SGHRS, CDR2 YFSETQ. V lost 3 bases and J lost 5, with 20 bases in between.

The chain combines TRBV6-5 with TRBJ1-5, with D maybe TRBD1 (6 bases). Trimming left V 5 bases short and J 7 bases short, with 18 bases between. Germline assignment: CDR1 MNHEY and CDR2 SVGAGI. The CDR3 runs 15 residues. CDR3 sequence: CASSLIGGRLQPQHF. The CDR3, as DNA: TGTGCCAGCAGTCTCATTGGGGGGCGCTTACAGCCCCAGCATTTT.

This chain's CDR3 is CAWSQGLNEKLFF. In DNA, the CDR3 is TGTGCCTGGAGTCAGGGGCTTAATGAAAAACTGTTTTTT. V is TRBV30 and J is TRBJ1-4; the D gene is possibly TRBD1 (6 bases). This CDR3 is 13 amino acids long. V was pared by 2 bases and J by 4 bases, with 8 bases between. The germline CDR1 and CDR2 sequences are GTSNPN and SVGIG (reference sequence).

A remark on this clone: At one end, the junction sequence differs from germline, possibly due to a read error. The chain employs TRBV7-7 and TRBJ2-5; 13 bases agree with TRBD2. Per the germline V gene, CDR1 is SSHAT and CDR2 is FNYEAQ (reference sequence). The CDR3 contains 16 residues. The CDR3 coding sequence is TGTGCTAGCAGCGCTACTAGCGGGGGGGCCCTAGAGACCCAGTACTTC. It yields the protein CASSATSGGALETQYF.

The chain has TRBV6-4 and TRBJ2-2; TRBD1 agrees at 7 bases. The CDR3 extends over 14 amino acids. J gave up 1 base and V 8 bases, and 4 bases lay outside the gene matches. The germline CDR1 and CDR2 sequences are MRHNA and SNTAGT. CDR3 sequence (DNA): TGTGCCAGCTCAGACAGGGAGAACACCGGGGAGCTGTTTTTT. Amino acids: CASSDRENTGELFF.

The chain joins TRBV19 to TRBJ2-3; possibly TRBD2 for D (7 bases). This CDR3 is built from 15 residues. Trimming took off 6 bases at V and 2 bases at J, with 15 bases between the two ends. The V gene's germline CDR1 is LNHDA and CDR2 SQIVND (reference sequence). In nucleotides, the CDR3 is TGTGCCAGTAGCCCTGGGGGGGGCTACACAGATACGCAGTATTTT. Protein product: CASSPGGGYTDTQYF.

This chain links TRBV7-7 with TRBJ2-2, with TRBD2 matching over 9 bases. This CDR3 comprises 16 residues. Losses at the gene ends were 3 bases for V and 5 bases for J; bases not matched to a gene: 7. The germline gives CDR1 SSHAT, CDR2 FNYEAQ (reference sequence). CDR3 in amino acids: CASSFIAGDNTGELFF. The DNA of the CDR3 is TGTGCCAGCAGCTTTATAGCGGGGGACAATACCGGGGAGCTGTTTTTT.

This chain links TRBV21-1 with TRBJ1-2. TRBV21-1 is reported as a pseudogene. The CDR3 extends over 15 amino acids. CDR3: CASSKEEVTNYGYTF. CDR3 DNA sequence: TGTGCCAGCAGCAAAGAGGAGGTCACTAACTATGGCTACACCTTC.

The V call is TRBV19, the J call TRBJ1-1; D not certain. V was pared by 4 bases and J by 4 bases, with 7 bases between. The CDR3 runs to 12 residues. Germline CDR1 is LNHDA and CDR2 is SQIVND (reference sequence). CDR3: CASSRVATEAFF. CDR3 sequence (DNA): TGTGCCAGTAGTAGGGTGGCCACTGAAGCTTTCTTT.

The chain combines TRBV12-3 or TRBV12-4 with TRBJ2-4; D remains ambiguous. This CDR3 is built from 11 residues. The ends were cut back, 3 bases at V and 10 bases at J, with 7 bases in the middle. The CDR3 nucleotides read TGTGCCAGCAGTTTTGTGGGAATTCAGTACTTC. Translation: CASSFVGIQYF.

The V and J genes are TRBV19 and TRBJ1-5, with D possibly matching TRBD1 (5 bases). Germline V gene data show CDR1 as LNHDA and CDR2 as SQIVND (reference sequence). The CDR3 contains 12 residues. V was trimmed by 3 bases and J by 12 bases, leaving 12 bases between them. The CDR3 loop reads CASSINLQGQHF. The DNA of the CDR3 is TGTGCCAGTAGTATCAACTTGCAGGGCCAGCATTTT.

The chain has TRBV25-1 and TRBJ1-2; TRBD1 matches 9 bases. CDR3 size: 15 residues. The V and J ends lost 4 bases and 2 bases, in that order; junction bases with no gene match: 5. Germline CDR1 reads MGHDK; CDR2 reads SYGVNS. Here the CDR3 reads CASSGLGQGNYGYTF. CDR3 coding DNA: TGTGCCAGCAGTGGACTAGGACAGGGGAACTATGGCTACACCTTC.